These 5 T cell receptor beta chains were all obtained from the same sample, sequenced in a study of blood T cells in healthy people across ages. A second PCR, run for about 7 to 11 cycles, used a sample-barcoded 5' primer plus a J-beta primer mix. TCRdb redid the calling of the 5' RACE reads with MiXCR, one entry per CDR3 protein. Found here are over 700,000 distinct CDR3 sequences, around half of them singletons; the top ten hold about 42%. Source material: blood. The source is a man older than 75 in good health.

This sequence joins TRBV3-1 and TRBJ2-6; D gene ambiguous. This CDR3 region has 14 residues. Per germline, CDR1 LGHDT and CDR2 YNNKEL (reference sequence). The V gene lost 5 bases and the J gene lost 7 bases, with 12 bases spanning the gap. The CDR3 sequence is CASSSSLPANVLTF. Here the CDR3 DNA reads TGTGCCAGCAGCTCCTCCCTTCCCGCCAACGTCCTGACTTTC.

This sequence joins TRBV29-1 and TRBJ2-6; D is ambiguous. CDR3 size: 12 residues. V was clipped by 4 bases and J by 4 bases, with 5 bases between them. Germline loops: CDR1 SQVTM, CDR2 ANQGSEA. The DNA of the CDR3 is TGCAGCGTTGCCCTGGGGGCCAACGTCCTGACTTTC. Translation: CSVALGANVLTF.

The chain is built from TRBV3-1 and TRBJ1-1; D possibly corresponds to TRBD1 (6 bases). This CDR3 is 15 amino acids long. The germline CDR1 and CDR2 sequences are LGHDT and YNNKEL (reference sequence). V lost 3 bases, J lost 6 bases, and 17 bases lay in between. The CDR3 is CASSQIGRPGAEAFF. The DNA for the CDR3 is TGTGCCAGCAGCCAGATAGGACGCCCAGGGGCTGAAGCTTTCTTT.

This clonotype has just a few counts. The genes are TRBV20-1 and TRBJ2-5; weak D call: TRBD1 (5 bases). Germline V lookup: CDR1 DFQATT, CDR2 SNEGSKA (reference sequence). V was clipped by 0 bases and J by 1 base, with 12 bases between them. This CDR3 spans 15 amino acids. Here the CDR3 reads CSARDRGTLQETQYF. The DNA for the CDR3 is TGCAGTGCTAGAGATAGGGGCACACTCCAAGAGACCCAGTACTTC.

This clonotype occurred a few times. The chain links TRBV6-2 or TRBV6-3 to TRBJ2-1, with D possibly TRBD1 on 5 matching bases. The CDR3 length is 13 residues. Trimming stripped 2 bases from V and 6 bases from J, with 8 bases between. CDR1 MNHEY and CDR2 SVGEGT come from the germline V gene. The DNA for the CDR3 is TGTGCCAGCAGTTACCAGGGTTCCAATGAGCAGTTCTTC. It yields the protein CASSYQGSNEQFF.